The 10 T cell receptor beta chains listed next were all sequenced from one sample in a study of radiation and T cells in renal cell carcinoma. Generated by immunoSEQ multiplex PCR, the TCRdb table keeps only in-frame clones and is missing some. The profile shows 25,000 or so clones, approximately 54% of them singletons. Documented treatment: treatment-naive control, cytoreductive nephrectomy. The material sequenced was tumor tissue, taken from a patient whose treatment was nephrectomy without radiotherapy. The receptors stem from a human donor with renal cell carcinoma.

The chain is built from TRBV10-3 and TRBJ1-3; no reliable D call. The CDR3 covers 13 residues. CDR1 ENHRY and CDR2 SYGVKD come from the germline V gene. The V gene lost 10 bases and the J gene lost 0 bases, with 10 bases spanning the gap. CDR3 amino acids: CATRSSSGNTIYF. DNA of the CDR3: TGTGCCACCCGATCGAGCTCTGGAAACACCATATATTTT.

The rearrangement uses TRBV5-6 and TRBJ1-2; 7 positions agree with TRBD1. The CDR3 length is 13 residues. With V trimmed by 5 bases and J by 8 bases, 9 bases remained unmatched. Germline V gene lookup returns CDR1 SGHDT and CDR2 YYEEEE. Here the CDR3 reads CASSPTDRPGYTF. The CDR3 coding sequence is TGTGCCAGCAGTCCCACGGACAGGCCGGGCTACACCTTC.

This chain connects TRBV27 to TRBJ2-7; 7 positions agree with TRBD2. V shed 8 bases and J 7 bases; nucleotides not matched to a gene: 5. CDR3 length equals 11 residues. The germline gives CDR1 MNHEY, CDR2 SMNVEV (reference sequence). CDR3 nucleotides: TGTGCCAGCGGGGGGGAGTGGGAGCAGTACTTC. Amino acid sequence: CASGGEWEQYF.

The CDR3 spells CASSPLAGGDTDTQYF. The DNA of the CDR3 is TGTGCCAGCAGCCCATTAGCGGGGGGTGACACAGATACGCAGTATTTT. The V gene is TRBV7-8, the J gene TRBJ2-3; 10 bases line up with TRBD2. Germline trimming cut 5 bases from V and 2 bases from J; bases unmatched to any gene: 7. Germline CDR1 is SGHVS and CDR2 is FQNEAQ. This CDR3 has 16 amino acids.

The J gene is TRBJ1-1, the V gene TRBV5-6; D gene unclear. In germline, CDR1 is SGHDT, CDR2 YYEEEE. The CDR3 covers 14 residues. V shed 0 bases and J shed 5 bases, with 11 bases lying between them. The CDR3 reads CASSLVTAGTEAFF. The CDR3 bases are TGTGCCAGCAGCTTGGTAACGGCCGGGACTGAAGCTTTCTTT.

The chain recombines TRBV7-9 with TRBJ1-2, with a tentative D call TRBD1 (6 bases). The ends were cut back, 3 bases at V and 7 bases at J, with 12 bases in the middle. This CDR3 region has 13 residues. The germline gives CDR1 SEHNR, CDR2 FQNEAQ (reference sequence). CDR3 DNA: TGTGCCAGCAGCTTGGCAGGGGCTGGTGGCTACACCTTC. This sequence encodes CASSLAGAGGYTF.

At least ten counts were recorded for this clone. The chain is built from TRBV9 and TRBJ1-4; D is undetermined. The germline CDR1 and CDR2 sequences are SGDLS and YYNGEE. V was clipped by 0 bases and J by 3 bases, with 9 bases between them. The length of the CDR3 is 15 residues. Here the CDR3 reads CASSVGPRANEKLFF. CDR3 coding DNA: TGTGCCAGCAGCGTAGGACCTAGGGCTAATGAAAAACTGTTTTTT.

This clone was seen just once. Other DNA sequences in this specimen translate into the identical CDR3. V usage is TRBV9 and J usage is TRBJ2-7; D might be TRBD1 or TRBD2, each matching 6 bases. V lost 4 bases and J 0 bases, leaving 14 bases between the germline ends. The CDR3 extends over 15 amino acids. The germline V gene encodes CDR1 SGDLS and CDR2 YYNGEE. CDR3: CASSPRGGSSYEQYF. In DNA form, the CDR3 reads TGTGCCAGCAGCCCAAGAGGGGGGAGCTCCTACGAGCAGTACTTC.

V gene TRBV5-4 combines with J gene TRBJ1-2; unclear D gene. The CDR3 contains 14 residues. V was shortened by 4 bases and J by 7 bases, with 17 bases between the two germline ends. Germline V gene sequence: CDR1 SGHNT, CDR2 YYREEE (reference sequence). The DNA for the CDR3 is TGTGCCAGCAGCGGAGAAGTGGCTTACGGTGGCTACACCTTC. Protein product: CASSGEVAYGGYTF.

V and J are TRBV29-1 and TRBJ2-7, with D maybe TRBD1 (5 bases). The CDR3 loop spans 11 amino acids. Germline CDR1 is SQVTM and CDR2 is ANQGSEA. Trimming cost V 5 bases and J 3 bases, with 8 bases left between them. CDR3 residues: CSVIQDYEQYF. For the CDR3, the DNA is TGCAGCGTTATACAGGACTACGAGCAGTACTTC.